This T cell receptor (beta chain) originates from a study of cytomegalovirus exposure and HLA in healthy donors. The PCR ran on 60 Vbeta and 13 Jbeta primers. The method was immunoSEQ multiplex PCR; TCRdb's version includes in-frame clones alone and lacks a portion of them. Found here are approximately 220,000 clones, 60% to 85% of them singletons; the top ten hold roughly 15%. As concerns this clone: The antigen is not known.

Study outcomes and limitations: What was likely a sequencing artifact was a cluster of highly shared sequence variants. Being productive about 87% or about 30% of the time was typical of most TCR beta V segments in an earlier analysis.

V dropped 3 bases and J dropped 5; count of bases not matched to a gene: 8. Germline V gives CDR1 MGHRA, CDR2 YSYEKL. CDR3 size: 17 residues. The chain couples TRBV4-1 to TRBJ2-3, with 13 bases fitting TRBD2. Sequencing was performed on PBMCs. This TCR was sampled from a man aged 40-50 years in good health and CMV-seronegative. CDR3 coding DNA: TGCGCCAGCAGCCAGACCGGACTAGCGGGAGTAGGAGATACGCAGTATTTT. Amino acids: CASSQTGLAGVGDTQYF.